The rows below give T cell receptor beta chains drawn from one sample of a study of shared clonotypes between healthy human individuals. Clones were sequenced by immunoSEQ multiplex PCR, and TCRdb holds only the in-frame ones, with some missing. Among about 2.4 million clones listed, approximately 92% were seen once. The source material was naive CD4+ T cells sorted from blood. The receptor source for this set is a man between 18 and 35 years old in good health. Each CDR3 is given with its conserved first and last residue. Fields, in order: D gene, clone size, V gene, J gene, CDR3 DNA, CDR3 protein. A D gene is named only where the DNA matches it firmly. Clone size is stated in some rows and not others, as once, few, many or a class when expanded.

-,-,TRBV30,TRBJ2-5,TGTGCCTGGACTCTGGACAGCCCTGGGCGGGAGACCCAGTACTTC,CAWTLDSPGRETQYF
-,-,TRBV6-5,TRBJ2-7,TGTGCCAGCATCCTCGTCGGGGAGCAGTACTTC,CASILVGEQYF
TRBD1,-,TRBV5-1,TRBJ2-7,TGCGCCAGCAGCTTGGCCGGGACAGGGGGCCTCGAGCAGTACTTC,CASSLAGTGGLEQYF
-,-,TRBV30,TRBJ1-2,TGTGCCTGGAAGCGGGACACCACAACAAACTATGGCTACACCTTC,CAWKRDTTTNYGYTF
TRBD1,-,TRBV6-1,TRBJ1-5,TGTGCCAGCAGTGAAGCCGGGACAGGGGGGAATCAGCCCCAGCATTTT,CASSEAGTGGNQPQHF
-,-,TRBV6-1,TRBJ1-5,TGTGCCAGCAGTGGAAACAGGGTAACTCAGCCCCAGCATTTT,CASSGNRVTQPQHF
TRBD1,-,TRBV7-3,TRBJ2-3,TGTGCCTGTCCGATAGGGACAGGGGGCTCAGATACGCAGTATTTT,CACPIGTGGSDTQYF
-,-,TRBV10-2,TRBJ2-7,TGCGCCAGCAGTGTCGAGGGGCTGGTTGAGCAGTACTTC,CASSVEGLVEQYF
TRBD1,once,TRBV6-6,TRBJ1-1,TGTGCCAGCAGTACACCGGGACAGCGCCTACCTGAAGCTTTCTTT,CASSTPGQRLPEAFF
-,-,TRBV20-1,TRBJ2-5,TGCAGTGCCAGCCATGTCGGGACCCAGTACTTC,CSASHVGTQYF
TRBD1,-,TRBV19,TRBJ2-4,TGTGCCAGTAGTATTGGGGACAGGGAGGGAGCCAAAAACATTCAGTACTTC,CASSIGDREGAKNIQYF
TRBD1,-,TRBV6-5,TRBJ2-1,TGTGCCAGCAGTGCACGACAGGGGGTAAATGAGCAGTTCTTC,CASSARQGVNEQFF
TRBD1,-,TRBV5-1,TRBJ1-2,TGCGCCAGCAGCCCTAGGACAGGGGGCCCTCTCTATGGCTACACCTTC,CASSPRTGGPLYGYTF
TRBD1,-,TRBV18,TRBJ1-1,TGTGCCAGCTCACCAAACTTGGGATACAGGGGAGAGAACACTGAAGCTTTCTTT,CASSPNLGYRGENTEAFF
TRBD2,-,TRBV6-1,TRBJ2-3,TGTGCCTGCCGGAGGGTAGCGGGAGCAGATACGCAGTATTTT,CACRRVAGADTQYF
-,-,TRBV5-6,TRBJ1-1,TGTGTCAGCAGCTTGGCTAGTTATGAAGCTTTCTTT,CVSSLASYEAFF
TRBD2,-,TRBV2,TRBJ2-1,TGTGCCAGCACCCCAGGAGGACTAGCGGGAGTGGGGCAGTTCTTC,CASTPGGLAGVGQFF
-,once,TRBV18,TRBJ1-2,TGTGCCAGCTCACCCACGGACAAGAACTATGGCTACACCTTC,CASSPTDKNYGYTF
TRBD2,-,TRBV11-2,TRBJ2-3,TGTGCCAGCAGCTTCCGGACTAGCGGTTCAAAGGGGACAGATACGCAGTATTTT,CASSFRTSGSKGTDTQYF
-,-,TRBV9,TRBJ2-1,TGTGCCAGCAGCGTAGGGTTGGGTGAGCAGTTCTTC,CASSVGLGEQFF
-,-,TRBV7-8,TRBJ1-5,TGTGCCAGCAGCTTAGAAGGGGCATTGGGCAATCAGCCCCAGCATTTT,CASSLEGALGNQPQHF
-,-,TRBV6-6,TRBJ1-5,TGTGCCAGCAGACGACAGGAGCCCCAGCCCCAGCATTTT,CASRRQEPQPQHF
-,-,TRBV4-1,TRBJ2-3,TGCGCCAGCAGCCAAGAGTTTTGGGGGGGCCGGACGCAGTATTTT,CASSQEFWGGRTQYF
TRBD2,-,TRBV7-7,TRBJ2-5,TGTGCTAGCAGCTTAGGTCGGATTAGCGGGCCCCAAGAGACCCAGTACTTC,CASSLGRISGPQETQYF
TRBD1,-,TRBV16,TRBJ2-7,TGTGCCAGTTCGGACAGGGGGCGAAACGAGCAGTACTTC,CASSDRGRNEQYF
TRBD1,-,TRBV7-3,TRBJ1-5,TGTGCCAGCAGCTCACAGGGGGTCGTCGGTCAGCCCCAGCATTTT,CASSSQGVVGQPQHF
-,-,TRBV28,TRBJ1-2,TGTGCCAGCAGTGTGATAGAGTATGGCTACACCTTC,CASSVIEYGYTF
-,-,TRBV5-1,TRBJ2-5,TGCGCCAGCAGCTTGGAAGGACCCACTACCCCGCGGGAGACCCAGTACTTC,CASSLEGPTTPRETQYF
TRBD1,-,TRBV19,TRBJ1-1,TGTGCCAGTAGGAAACCCGGGACAGGGCTGAACACTGAAGCTTTCTTT,CASRKPGTGLNTEAFF
-,-,TRBV4-1,TRBJ1-4,TGCGCCAGCAGCCTTCTAGGACAGTGGAATGAAAAACTGTTTTTT,CASSLLGQWNEKLFF
-,-,TRBV7-2,TRBJ1-1,TGTGCCAGCAGCTTATCGGGGGCGAAGAACACTGAAGCTTTCTTT,CASSLSGAKNTEAFF
-,-,TRBV29-1,TRBJ1-2,TGCAGCGTTGATTCTTTTCGGGCGCCCTATGGCTACACCTTC,CSVDSFRAPYGYTF
TRBD1,-,TRBV7-9,TRBJ2-5,TGTGCCAGCAGCTTCGGGACAGTCCAACAAGAGACCCAGTACTTC,CASSFGTVQQETQYF
TRBD1,once,TRBV6-5,TRBJ1-2,TGTGCCAGCAGACCTTCACAGGGGGTAAAGAATGGCTACACCTTC,CASRPSQGVKNGYTF
TRBD1,-,TRBV27,TRBJ2-7,TGTGCCAGCAGTTTATCTGGGACAGGGATCCACGAGCAGTACTTC,CASSLSGTGIHEQYF
-,-,TRBV7-9,TRBJ1-1,TGTGCCAGCAGCTTATACAGGGAGAACACTGAAGCTTTCTTT,CASSLYRENTEAFF
-,-,TRBV7-8,TRBJ1-2,TGTGCCAGCAGCCCCCTGGCGGAGTGGCACGGCTACACCTTC,CASSPLAEWHGYTF
-,-,TRBV4-3,TRBJ1-1,TGCGCCAGCAGCCGAACGACAGGTGGTGTAGGTAGCACTGAAGCTTTCTTT,CASSRTTGGVGSTEAFF
TRBD1,-,TRBV19,TRBJ1-5,TGTGCCAGTAGAAGACAGGGGAACAATCAGCCCCAGCATTTT,CASRRQGNNQPQHF
-,-,TRBV14,TRBJ2-5,TGTGCCAGCAGCCAAGATTTGACCCTGCGGTACTTC,CASSQDLTLRYF
-,-,TRBV7-2,TRBJ2-7,TGTGCCAGCAGCCCAACTAAGGGGCTAGGCGAGCAGTACTTC,CASSPTKGLGEQYF
-,-,TRBV5-1,TRBJ1-2,TGCGCCAGCAGCTCTGGGTTAACTAACTATGGCTACACCTTC,CASSSGLTNYGYTF
TRBD1,-,TRBV2,TRBJ1-5,TGTGCCAGCGCTGCTACAGGGGGCTATCCTCAGCCCCAGCATTTT,CASAATGGYPQPQHF
-,-,TRBV5-4,TRBJ2-7,TGCGCCAGCAGCCAAGTACCGTCAGCTACCTACGAGCAGTACTTC,CASSQVPSATYEQYF
-,-,TRBV7-2,TRBJ2-3,TGTGCCAGCAGCTTAGCGCGGACCCCTCGTCGCACAGATACGCAGTATTTT,CASSLARTPRRTDTQYF
TRBD2,-,TRBV9,TRBJ2-1,TGTGCCAGCAGCGTACGGGCGGAGACTAGCGGGGTTTACAATGAGCAGTTCTTC,CASSVRAETSGVYNEQFF
-,-,TRBV6-6,TRBJ1-3,TGTGCCAGCAGTTACACTCCGGGTCCCTCTGGAAACACCATATATTTT,CASSYTPGPSGNTIYF
-,-,TRBV7-2,TRBJ1-1,TGTGCCAGCAGCTGGAGAGGGACATCGAACACTGAAGCTTTCTTT,CASSWRGTSNTEAFF
TRBD2,-,TRBV5-1,TRBJ2-7,TGCGCCAGCAGCTCCCAACCGGGACTAGCGGGTGAGCAGTACTTC,CASSSQPGLAGEQYF
TRBD2,-,TRBV11-2,TRBJ2-3,TGTGCCAGCAGCTTAGGACTAGCGGGGTCATACACAGATACGCAGTATTTT,CASSLGLAGSYTDTQYF
-,-,TRBV6-1,TRBJ1-3,TGTGCCAGCAGTGAAGACCGCGACACCATATATTTT,CASSEDRDTIYF